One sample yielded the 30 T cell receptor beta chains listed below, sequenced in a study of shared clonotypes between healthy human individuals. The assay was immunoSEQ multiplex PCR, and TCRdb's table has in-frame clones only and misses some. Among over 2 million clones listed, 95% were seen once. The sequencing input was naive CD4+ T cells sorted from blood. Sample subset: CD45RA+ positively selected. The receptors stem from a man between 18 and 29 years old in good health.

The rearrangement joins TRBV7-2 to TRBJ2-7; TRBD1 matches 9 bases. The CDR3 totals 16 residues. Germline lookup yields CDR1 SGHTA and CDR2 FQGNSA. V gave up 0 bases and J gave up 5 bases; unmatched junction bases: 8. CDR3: CASSLAATGGQDEQYF. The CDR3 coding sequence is TGTGCCAGCAGCTTAGCCGCGACAGGGGGGCAGGACGAGCAGTACTTC.

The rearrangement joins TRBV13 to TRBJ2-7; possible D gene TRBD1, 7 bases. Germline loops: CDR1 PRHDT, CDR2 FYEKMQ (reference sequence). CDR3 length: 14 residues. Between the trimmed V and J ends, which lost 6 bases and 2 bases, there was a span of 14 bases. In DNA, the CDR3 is TGTGCCAGCAGTGGGGGGACAGTAACCTACGAGCAGTACTTC. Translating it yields CASSGGTVTYEQYF.

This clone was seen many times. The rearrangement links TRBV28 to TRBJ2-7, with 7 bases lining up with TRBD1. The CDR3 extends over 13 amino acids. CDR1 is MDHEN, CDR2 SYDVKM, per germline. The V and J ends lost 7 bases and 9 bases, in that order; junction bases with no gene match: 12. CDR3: CASTLTGTRRQYF. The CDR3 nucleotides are TGTGCCAGCACCTTGACAGGGACCCGGAGGCAGTACTTC. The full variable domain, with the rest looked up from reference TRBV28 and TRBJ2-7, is DVKVTQSSRYLVKRTGEKVFLECVQDMDHENMFWYRQDPGLGLRLIYFSYDVKMKEKGDIPEGYSVSREKKERFSLILESASTNQTSMYLCASTLTGTRRQYFGPGTRLTVT.

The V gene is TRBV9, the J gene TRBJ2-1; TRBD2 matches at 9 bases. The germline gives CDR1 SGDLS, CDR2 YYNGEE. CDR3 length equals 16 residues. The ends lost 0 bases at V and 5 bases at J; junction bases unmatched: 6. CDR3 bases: TGTGCCAGCAGCGTAGCTCTGCGGGAGGGCAACAATGAGCAGTTCTTC. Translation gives CASSVALREGNNEQFF.

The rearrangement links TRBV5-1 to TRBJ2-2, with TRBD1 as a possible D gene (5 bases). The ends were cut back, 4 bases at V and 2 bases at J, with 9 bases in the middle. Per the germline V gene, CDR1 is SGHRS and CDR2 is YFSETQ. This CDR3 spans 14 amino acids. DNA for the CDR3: TGCGCCAGCAGCAACAGGAAAAACACCGGGGAGCTGTTTTTT. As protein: CASSNRKNTGELFF.

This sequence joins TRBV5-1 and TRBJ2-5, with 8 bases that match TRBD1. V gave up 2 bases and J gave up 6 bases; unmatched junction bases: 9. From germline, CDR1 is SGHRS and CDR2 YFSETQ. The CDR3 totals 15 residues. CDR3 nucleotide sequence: TGCGCCAGCAGCTTCGACAGGGGATCGGGCCAGACCCAGTACTTC. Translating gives CASSFDRGSGQTQYF. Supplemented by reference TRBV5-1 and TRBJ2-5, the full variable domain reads KAGVTQTPRYLIKTRGQQVTLSCSPISGHRSVSWYQQTPGQGLQFLFEYFSETQRNKGNFPGRFSGRQFSNSRSEMNVSTLELGDSALYLCASSFDRGSGQTQYFGPGTRLLVL.

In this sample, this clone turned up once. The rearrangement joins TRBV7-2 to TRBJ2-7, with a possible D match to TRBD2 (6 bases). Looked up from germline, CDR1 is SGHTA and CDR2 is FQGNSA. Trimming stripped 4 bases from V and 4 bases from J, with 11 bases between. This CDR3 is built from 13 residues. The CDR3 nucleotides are TGTGCCAGCAGCTCCCCGGGGAGGTACGAGCAGTACTTC. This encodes CASSSPGRYEQYF.

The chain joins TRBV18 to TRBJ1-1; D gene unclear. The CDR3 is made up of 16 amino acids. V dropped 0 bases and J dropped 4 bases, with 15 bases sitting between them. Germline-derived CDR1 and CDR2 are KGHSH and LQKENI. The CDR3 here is CASSPPSPGRFTEAFF. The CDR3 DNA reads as TGTGCCAGCTCACCACCCTCCCCAGGACGGTTCACTGAAGCTTTCTTT.

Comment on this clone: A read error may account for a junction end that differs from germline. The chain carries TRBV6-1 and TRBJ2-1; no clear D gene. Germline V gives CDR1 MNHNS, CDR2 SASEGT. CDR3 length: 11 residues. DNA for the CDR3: TGTGCCAGCAGTGAAGGGGCGGAGAGTCTCTTC. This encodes CASSEGAESLF.

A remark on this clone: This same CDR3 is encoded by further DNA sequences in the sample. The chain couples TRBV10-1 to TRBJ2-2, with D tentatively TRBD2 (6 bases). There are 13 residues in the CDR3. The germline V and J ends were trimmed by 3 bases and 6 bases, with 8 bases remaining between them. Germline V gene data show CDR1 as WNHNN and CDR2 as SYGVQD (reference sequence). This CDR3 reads CASSDRGSGELFF. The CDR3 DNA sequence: TGCGCCAGCAGTGATCGGGGGTCCGGGGAGCTGTTTTTT.

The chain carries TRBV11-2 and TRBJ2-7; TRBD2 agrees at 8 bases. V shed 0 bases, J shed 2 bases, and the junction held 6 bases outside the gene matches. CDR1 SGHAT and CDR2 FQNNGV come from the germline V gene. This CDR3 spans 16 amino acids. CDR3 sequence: CASSLDRPGLAYEQYF. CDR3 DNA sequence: TGTGCCAGCAGCTTAGATAGACCGGGACTAGCCTACGAGCAGTACTTC.

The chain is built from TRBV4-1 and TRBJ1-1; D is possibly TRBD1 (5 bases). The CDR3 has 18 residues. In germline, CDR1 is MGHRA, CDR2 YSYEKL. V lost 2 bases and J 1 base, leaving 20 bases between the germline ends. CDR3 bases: TGCGCCAGCAGCCAAACCAGGAGGGGAACCCAGGGGAACACTGAAGCTTTCTTT. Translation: CASSQTRRGTQGNTEAFF.

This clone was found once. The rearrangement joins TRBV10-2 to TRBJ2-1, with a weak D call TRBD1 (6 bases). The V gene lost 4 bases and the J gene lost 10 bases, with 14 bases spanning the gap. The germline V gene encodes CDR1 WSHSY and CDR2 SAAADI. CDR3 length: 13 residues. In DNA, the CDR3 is TGCGCCAGCAGTGGTACAGGGATTCGGGAGCAGTTCTTC. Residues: CASSGTGIREQFF.

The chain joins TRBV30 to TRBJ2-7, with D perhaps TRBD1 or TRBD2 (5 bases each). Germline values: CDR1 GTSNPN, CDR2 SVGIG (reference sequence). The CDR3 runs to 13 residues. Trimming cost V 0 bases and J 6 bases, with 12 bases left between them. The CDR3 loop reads CAWSVGGSLEQYF. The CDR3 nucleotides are TGTGCCTGGAGTGTTGGGGGATCTCTCGAGCAGTACTTC.

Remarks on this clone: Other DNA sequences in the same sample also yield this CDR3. The CDR3 DNA reads TGCGCCAGCAGCTTAAGGCCGTCCGGGGACACCGGGGAGCTGTTTTTT. This translates into CASSLRPSGDTGELFF. This sequence joins TRBV5-1 and TRBJ2-2, with D possibly TRBD2 on 5 matching bases. This CDR3 comprises 16 residues. Looked up from germline, CDR1 is SGHRS and CDR2 is YFSETQ. Trimming took 2 bases from V and 3 from J, leaving 14 bases between them.

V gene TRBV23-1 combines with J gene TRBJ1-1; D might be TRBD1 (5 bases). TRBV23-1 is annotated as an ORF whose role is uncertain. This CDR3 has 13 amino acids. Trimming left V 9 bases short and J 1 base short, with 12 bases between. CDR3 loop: CASFPQGNTEAFF. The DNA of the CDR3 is TGCGCCAGTTTCCCGCAGGGGAACACTGAAGCTTTCTTT.

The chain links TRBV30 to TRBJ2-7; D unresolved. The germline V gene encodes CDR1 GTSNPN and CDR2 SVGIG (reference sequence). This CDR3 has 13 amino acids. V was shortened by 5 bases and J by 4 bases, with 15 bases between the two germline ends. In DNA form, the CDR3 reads TGTGCCTGGTCCAGGTGGATAGGGTACGAGCAGTACTTC. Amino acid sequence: CAWSRWIGYEQYF. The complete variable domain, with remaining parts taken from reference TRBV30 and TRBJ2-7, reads SQTIHQWPATLVQPVGSPLSLECTVEGTSNPNLYWYRQAAGRGLQLLFYSVGIGQISSEVPQNLSASRPQDRQFILSSKKLLLSDSGFYLCAWSRWIGYEQYFGPGTRLTVT.

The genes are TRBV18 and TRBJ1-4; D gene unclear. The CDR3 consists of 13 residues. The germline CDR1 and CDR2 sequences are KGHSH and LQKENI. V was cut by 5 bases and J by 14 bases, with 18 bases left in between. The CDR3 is CASSTDSPLGLFF. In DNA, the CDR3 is TGTGCCAGCTCAACGGACTCGCCGCTAGGTCTGTTTTTT.

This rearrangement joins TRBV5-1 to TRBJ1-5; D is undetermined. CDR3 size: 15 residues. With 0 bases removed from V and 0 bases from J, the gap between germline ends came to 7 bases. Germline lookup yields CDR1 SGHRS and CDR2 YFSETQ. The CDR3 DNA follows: TGCGCCAGCAGCTTGGCCAGCGATAGCAATCAGCCCCAGCATTTT. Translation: CASSLASDSNQPQHF.

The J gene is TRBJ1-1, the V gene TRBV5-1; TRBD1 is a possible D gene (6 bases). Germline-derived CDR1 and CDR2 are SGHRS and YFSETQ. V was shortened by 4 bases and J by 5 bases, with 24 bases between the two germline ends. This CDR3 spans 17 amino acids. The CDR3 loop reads CASSPAGTGGPGTEAFF. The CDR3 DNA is TGCGCCAGCAGCCCGGCGGGGACGGGGGGCCCGGGAACTGAAGCTTTCTTT.

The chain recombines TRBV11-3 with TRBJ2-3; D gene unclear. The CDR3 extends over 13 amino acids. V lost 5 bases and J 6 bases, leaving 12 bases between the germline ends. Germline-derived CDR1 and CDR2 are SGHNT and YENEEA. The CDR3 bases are TGTGCCAGCAGCACGTTGGTCGGGGATACGCAGTATTTT. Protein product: CASSTLVGDTQYF.

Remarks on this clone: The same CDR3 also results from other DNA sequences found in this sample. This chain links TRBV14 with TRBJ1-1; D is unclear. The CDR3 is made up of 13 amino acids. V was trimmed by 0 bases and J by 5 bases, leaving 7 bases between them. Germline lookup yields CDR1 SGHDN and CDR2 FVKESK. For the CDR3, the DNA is TGTGCCAGCAGCCAAGATCGGGGTACTGAAGCTTTCTTT. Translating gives CASSQDRGTEAFF.

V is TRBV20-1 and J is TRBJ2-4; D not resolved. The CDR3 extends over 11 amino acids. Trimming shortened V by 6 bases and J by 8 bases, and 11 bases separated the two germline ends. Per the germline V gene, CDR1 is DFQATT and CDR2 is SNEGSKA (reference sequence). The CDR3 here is CSAPLIDIQYF. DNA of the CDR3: TGCAGTGCGCCCTTGATCGACATTCAGTACTTC.

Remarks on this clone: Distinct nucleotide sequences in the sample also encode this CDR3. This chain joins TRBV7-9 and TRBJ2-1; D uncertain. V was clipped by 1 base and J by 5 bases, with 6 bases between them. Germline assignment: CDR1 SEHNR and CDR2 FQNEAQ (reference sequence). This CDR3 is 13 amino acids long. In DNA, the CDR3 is TGTGCCAGCAGCTTAGTGGTGGACAATGAGCAGTTCTTC. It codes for CASSLVVDNEQFF.

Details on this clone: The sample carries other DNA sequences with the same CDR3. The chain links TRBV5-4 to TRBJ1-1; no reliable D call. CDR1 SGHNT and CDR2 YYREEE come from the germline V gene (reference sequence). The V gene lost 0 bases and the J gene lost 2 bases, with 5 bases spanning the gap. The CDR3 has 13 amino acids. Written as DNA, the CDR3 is TGTGCCAGCAGCTTGGATACAAACACTGAAGCTTTCTTT. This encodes CASSLDTNTEAFF.

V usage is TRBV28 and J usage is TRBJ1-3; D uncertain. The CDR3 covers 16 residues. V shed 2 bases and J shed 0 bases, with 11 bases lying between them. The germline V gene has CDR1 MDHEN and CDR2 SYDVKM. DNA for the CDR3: TGTGCCAGCAGTTTAATAGGTCCGAACTCTGGAAACACCATATATTTT. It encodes CASSLIGPNSGNTIYF.

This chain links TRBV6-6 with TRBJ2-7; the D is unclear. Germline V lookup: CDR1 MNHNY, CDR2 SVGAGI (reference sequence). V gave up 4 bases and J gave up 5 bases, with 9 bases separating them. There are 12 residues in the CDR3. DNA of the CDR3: TGTGCCAGCAGTTTGACTCGGGACGAGCAGTACTTC. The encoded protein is CASSLTRDEQYF.

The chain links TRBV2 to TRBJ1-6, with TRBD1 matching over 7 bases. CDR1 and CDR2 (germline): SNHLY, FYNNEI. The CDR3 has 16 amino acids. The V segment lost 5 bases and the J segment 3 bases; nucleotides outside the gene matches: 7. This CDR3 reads CASSSGGVVYNSPLHF. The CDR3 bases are TGTGCCAGCAGTTCAGGGGGGGTTGTCTATAATTCACCCCTCCACTTT.

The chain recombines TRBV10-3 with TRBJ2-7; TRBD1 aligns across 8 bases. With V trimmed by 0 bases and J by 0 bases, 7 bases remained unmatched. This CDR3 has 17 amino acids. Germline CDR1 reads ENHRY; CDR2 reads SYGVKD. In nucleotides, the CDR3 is TGTGCCATCAGTGAGTCACAGGGACAGGCGAGCTCCTACGAGCAGTACTTC. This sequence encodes CAISESQGQASSYEQYF.

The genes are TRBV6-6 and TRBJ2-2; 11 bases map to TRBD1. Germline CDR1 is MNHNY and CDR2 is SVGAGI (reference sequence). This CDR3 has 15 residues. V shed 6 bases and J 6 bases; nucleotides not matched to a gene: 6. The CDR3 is CASSHGQGAPGELFF. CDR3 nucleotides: TGTGCCAGCAGCCACGGACAGGGGGCTCCCGGGGAGCTGTTTTTT.